A selection of T cell receptor beta chains follows, all from one sample in a study of T cell repertoires in cytomegalovirus infection. These receptors' antigens are unknown. Each CDR3 protein gets one entry after TCRdb re-called the reads with MiXCR. The sample includes 450,000 to 600,000 distinct CDR3 sequences, roughly 42% of them seen just once. Specimen: cultured PBMCs, collected from culture after CMV antigen stimulation. Every receptor here comes from a human donor in good health (CMV status not recorded). Some clones in this sample may be carry-over from other donors' samples. CDR3s include the opening cysteine and the closing phenylalanine or tryptophan. A D gene is named only where the DNA matches it firmly. Size values are once, few and many counts, or a class for expanded clones, and some rows have none.

CDR3 DNA	CDR3 protein	V gene	J gene	clone size	CDR3 length	D gene
TGTGCCAGCAGCCTATCGCTCGGGGCCAACGTCCTGACTTTC	CASSLSLGANVLTF	TRBV3-1	TRBJ2-6	few	14	-
TGTGCCATCAGTGGGGGATTCCGGAGCACAGATACGCAGTATTTT	CAISGGFRSTDTQYF	TRBV10-3	TRBJ2-3	-	15	-
TGTGCCAGCAGCCAACGCGGACTACAGGTCCGCACAGATACGCAGTATTTT	CASSQRGLQVRTDTQYF	TRBV11-2	TRBJ2-3	few	17	-
TGTGCCAGCAGTCGGGACAGGGATGAGCAGTTCTTC	CASSRDRDEQFF	TRBV6-1	TRBJ2-1	-	12	TRBD1
TGTGCCAGCAGTGACACCAAGCGGAGCAGTCAAGAGACCCAGTACTTC	CASSDTKRSSQETQYF	TRBV6-8	TRBJ2-5	-	16	-
TGTGCCAGTAGCATATGGGGGAATTCACCCCTCCACTTT	CASSIWGNSPLHF	TRBV19	TRBJ1-6	-	13	-
TGCAGTGCTTTAGAGTTCCGGGGGGGCAATCAGCCCCAGCATTTT	CSALEFRGGNQPQHF	TRBV20-1	TRBJ1-5	-	15	-
TGTGCCACCACGCCGGGCAGGGCGGGAGATACGCAGTATTTT	CATTPGRAGDTQYF	TRBV7-2	TRBJ2-3	-	14	-
TGTGCCAGCTCGGGCGTAGAGGGCGGGGAGCTGTTTTTT	CASSGVEGGELFF	TRBV2	TRBJ2-2	-	13	-
TGTGCCAGCGGCGGGATGAGCTACGAGCAGTACTTC	CASGGMSYEQYF	TRBV7-6	TRBJ2-7	-	12	-
TGTGCCAGCAGGCCCCCTGGTGTCAGCCAAGAGACCCAGTACTTC	CASRPPGVSQETQYF	TRBV11-2	TRBJ2-5	few	15	-
TGTGCCAGCAGAAAGGGACGGAACTATGGCTACACCTTC	CASRKGRNYGYTF	TRBV7-2	TRBJ1-2	few	13	-
TGTGCCAGCAGTGAATTTGTTGAAAAACTGTTTTTT	CASSEFVEKLFF	TRBV6-1	TRBJ1-4	few	12	-
TGTGCCAGCAGCCGGCTCGGGACTAGCGGGGTCTACGAGCAGTACTTC	CASSRLGTSGVYEQYF	TRBV7-2	TRBJ2-7	few	16	TRBD2
TGTGCCAGCAGCTTAGCACTAGCAGAGGAGGGCCTCAGCTCCTACAATGAGCAGTTCTTC	CASSLALAEEGLSSYNEQFF	TRBV7-9	TRBJ2-1	many	20	-
TGTGCTAGTGCGAGCTCTAACTATGGCTACACCTTC	CASASSNYGYTF	TRBV12-5	TRBJ1-2	-	12	-
TGTGCCAGTAGCCTACAACGGGGACCTAATGAGCAGTTCTTC	CASSLQRGPNEQFF	TRBV19	TRBJ2-1	-	14	-
TGCGCCAGCAGCTCGCGCTCCGGGACAGTGTCCTACGAGCAGTACTTC	CASSSRSGTVSYEQYF	TRBV5-1	TRBJ2-7	-	16	TRBD1
TGTGCCAGTAGAAAGACCCTTGACTACGAGCAGTACTTC	CASRKTLDYEQYF	TRBV19	TRBJ2-7	-	13	-